These 27 T cell receptor beta chains were all obtained from the same sample, sequenced in a study of cytomegalovirus exposure and HLA in healthy donors (dated by TCRdb to 2015 to 2018). Library prep was done by the immunoSEQ multiplex PCR assay. Entries here come from immuneACCESS through TCRdb and include only in-frame sequences with V and J called. Some clones fail to appear in such tables; in the studies checked, an unresolved V gene covers under half of the shortfall, and the cause of the remainder is unknown. For this sample the table gives some 68,000 clones, of which roughly 96% were detected only once. Jointly, the top ten make up about 2.4% of the sample. Source material: PBMCs. The receptors were gathered from a young man in good health and CMV-seronegative.

This clone was seen only a few times. The chain is built from TRBV2 and TRBJ2-7; no firm D call. Germline assignment: CDR1 SNHLY and CDR2 FYNNEI. The CDR3 is 10 amino acids. The V end lost 6 bases, the J end lost 6 bases, and 6 bases lay between the germline ends. Here the CDR3 reads CASRALEQYF. The CDR3 DNA is TGTGCCAGCAGGGCTCTCGAGCAGTACTTC.

This chain connects TRBV19 to TRBJ2-1; tentative D call: TRBD1 (5 bases). The CDR3 extends over 19 amino acids. CDR1 is LNHDA, CDR2 SQIVND, per germline (reference sequence). Trimming left V 3 bases short and J 0 bases short, with 21 bases between. DNA for the CDR3: TGTGCCAGTAGTATCAAGTCGAAGGGGCTCATTGACTCCTACAATGAGCAGTTCTTC. Its translation: CASSIKSKGLIDSYNEQFF.

The V call is TRBV15, the J call TRBJ2-5; 7 nucleotides agree with TRBD1. Germline lookup yields CDR1 LNHNV and CDR2 YYDKDF (reference sequence). This CDR3 spans 15 amino acids. After removal of 1 base from V and 5 bases from J, the junction contained 7 bases not matched to a gene. The CDR3 is CATSRAKTRGETQYF. CDR3 coding DNA: TGTGCCACCAGCAGAGCCAAAACCAGGGGGGAGACCCAGTACTTC.

This chain joins TRBV2 and TRBJ1-4; D ambiguous. CDR1 is SNHLY and CDR2 is FYNNEI in the germline V gene. There are 13 residues in the CDR3. V was trimmed by 6 bases and J by 8 bases, leaving 13 bases between them. CDR3 nucleotide sequence: TGTGCCAGCAGAGAGCCCGGGGAGGAAAAACTGTTTTTT. Protein product: CASREPGEEKLFF.

V and J are TRBV6-5 and TRBJ2-3, with 7 nucleotides matching TRBD2. The CDR3 loop spans 13 amino acids. V gave up 8 bases and J gave up 4 bases; unmatched junction bases: 6. The germline V gene has CDR1 MNHEY and CDR2 SVGAGI. In nucleotides, the CDR3 is TGTGCCAGCGCACGACTAGCATCAGATACGCAGTATTTT. Translation gives CASARLASDTQYF.

This clone was observed a handful of times. V gene TRBV6-5 combines with J gene TRBJ1-3, with 8 nucleotides matching TRBD1. The CDR3 contains 15 residues. Germline CDR1 reads MNHEY; CDR2 reads SVGAGI. The V segment lost 2 bases and the J segment 0 bases; nucleotides outside the gene matches: 0. The CDR3 nucleotides read TGTGCCAGCAGTTACGGACAGGGCTCTGGAAACACCATATATTTT. Translation gives CASSYGQGSGNTIYF.

The rearrangement links TRBV7-2 to TRBJ2-3, with D possibly being TRBD2 (5 bases). V lost 4 bases and J lost 7, with 18 bases in between. CDR1 and CDR2 from the germline V gene are SGHTA and FQGNSA. This CDR3 is 15 amino acids long. The CDR3 DNA follows: TGTGCCAGCAGCTCGACCTCCGGGATTCAGCATACGCAGTATTTT. Protein sequence: CASSSTSGIQHTQYF.

The J gene is TRBJ1-3, the V gene TRBV11-2, with a tentative D call TRBD1 (5 bases). Germline V gives CDR1 SGHAT, CDR2 FQNNGV. The V and J ends lost 5 bases and 0 bases respectively, with 17 bases between them. The CDR3 runs 17 residues. This chain's CDR3 is CASSQKHGGSSGNTIYF. DNA for the CDR3: TGTGCCAGCAGCCAAAAGCACGGGGGAAGCTCTGGAAACACCATATATTTT.

The genes are TRBV10-2 and TRBJ2-7, with 7 bases aligning to TRBD1. Germline V gene sequence: CDR1 WSHSY, CDR2 SAAADI. With V trimmed by 0 bases and J by 3 bases, 5 bases remained unmatched. The CDR3 consists of 15 residues. The CDR3 loop reads CASSESTTGLYEQYF. CDR3 coding DNA: TGCGCCAGCAGTGAGTCGACGACAGGGCTCTACGAGCAGTACTTC.

The chain has TRBV19 and TRBJ1-5, with D possibly TRBD1 on 6 matching bases. Germline V gene sequence: CDR1 LNHDA, CDR2 SQIVND (reference sequence). With 5 bases removed from V and 6 bases from J, the gap between germline ends came to 8 bases. The CDR3 length is 12 residues. The CDR3 loop reads CASSWGLQPQHF. In DNA, the CDR3 is TGTGCCAGTAGTTGGGGGCTTCAGCCCCAGCATTTT.

In the case of this clone: Other DNA sequences from this sample encode an identical CDR3 as well. The chain is built from TRBV28 and TRBJ1-2; D is unresolved. Trimming took off 2 bases at V and 2 bases at J, with 6 bases between the two ends. The V gene's germline CDR1 is MDHEN and CDR2 SYDVKM. The CDR3 covers 13 residues. The CDR3 DNA reads TGTGCCAGCAGTTTAGGTCAGAACTATGGCTACACCTTC. Protein sequence: CASSLGQNYGYTF.

The chain carries TRBV19 and TRBJ2-3; TRBD1 aligns across 9 bases. V was clipped by 5 bases and J by 0 bases; unmatched bases: 6. From germline, CDR1 is LNHDA and CDR2 SQIVND (reference sequence). The CDR3 has 16 residues. The CDR3: CASSPGTGSSTDTQYF. CDR3 nucleotide sequence: TGTGCCAGTAGTCCAGGGACAGGGTCTAGCACAGATACGCAGTATTTT.

The rearrangement joins TRBV5-1 to TRBJ2-1, with D perhaps TRBD1 (6 bases). Trimming cost V 0 bases and J 10 bases, with 14 bases left between them. This CDR3 comprises 14 residues. Germline CDR1 is SGHRS and CDR2 is YFSETQ. CDR3 in amino acids: CASSLERGGTEQFF. CDR3 sequence (DNA): TGCGCCAGCAGCTTGGAGCGCGGTGGGACAGAGCAGTTCTTC.

This chain uses TRBV6-5 with TRBJ1-2, with TRBD1 as a possible D gene (5 bases). This CDR3 contains 13 residues. Germline lookup yields CDR1 MNHEY and CDR2 SVGAGI. V was cut by 5 bases and J by 4 bases, with 11 bases left in between. CDR3 loop: CASSGGDGYGYTF. CDR3 bases: TGTGCCAGCAGTGGAGGGGATGGCTATGGCTACACCTTC.

This chain joins TRBV10-2 and TRBJ1-2; 7 bases align to TRBD1. This CDR3 spans 13 amino acids. After removal of 5 bases from V and 8 bases from J, the junction contained 8 bases not matched to a gene. CDR1 is WSHSY, CDR2 SAAADI, per germline. In nucleotides, the CDR3 is TGCGCCAGCAGTCCAGGGGGTTTGGAAGGCTACACCTTC. Amino acid sequence: CASSPGGLEGYTF.

The genes are TRBV2 and TRBJ2-5; D is possibly TRBD1 (5 bases). V shed 4 bases and J shed 1 base, with 7 bases lying between them. Looked up from germline, CDR1 is SNHLY and CDR2 is FYNNEI. The CDR3 runs to 13 residues. The CDR3 reads CASSAGPQETQYF. The CDR3 DNA follows: TGTGCCAGCAGTGCAGGGCCCCAAGAGACCCAGTACTTC.

The chain is built from TRBV2 and TRBJ2-2; possible D gene TRBD1, 5 bases. Germline CDR1 SNHLY, CDR2 FYNNEI. The ends were cut back, 6 bases at V and 9 bases at J, with 14 bases in the middle. CDR3 length: 13 amino acids. CDR3 sequence: CASRGAVLWELFF. The CDR3 coding sequence is TGTGCCAGCAGAGGGGCAGTTTTGTGGGAGCTGTTTTTT. The entire variable domain, with the rest obtained from reference TRBV2 and TRBJ2-2, is as follows: EPEVTQTPSHQVTQMGQEVILRCVPISNHLYFYWYRQILGQKVEFLVSFYNNEISEKSEIFDDQFSVERPDGSNFTLKIRSTKLEDSAMYFCASRGAVLWELFFGEGSRLTVL.

J is TRBJ2-1 and V is TRBV11-2, with a tentative D call TRBD1 (6 bases). CDR1 is SGHAT and CDR2 is FQNNGV in the germline V gene. CDR3 length equals 17 residues. V was clipped by 1 base and J by 5 bases, with 18 bases between them. The CDR3 DNA follows: TGTGCCAGCAGCTTAGTAGCTGGGGGCGGGTTCCACAATGAGCAGTTCTTC. It yields the protein CASSLVAGGGFHNEQFF.

The gene calls are TRBV9 and TRBJ2-1, with 10 bases that match TRBD2. V trimming: 4 bases; J trimming: 4 bases; junction bases outside the gene matches: 8. CDR3 length: 16 residues. The germline V gene has CDR1 SGDLS and CDR2 YYNGEE. Here the CDR3 reads CASSSSSGSWYNEQFF. In DNA, the CDR3 is TGTGCCAGCAGCTCATCTAGCGGGAGTTGGTACAATGAGCAGTTCTTC.

CDR3 protein: CASSPGPQVSYEQYF. In DNA, the CDR3 is TGCGCCAGCAGCCCAGGGCCCCAGGTTTCCTACGAGCAGTACTTC. The chain recombines TRBV4-1 with TRBJ2-7; D possibly corresponds to TRBD1 (5 bases). The V gene's germline CDR1 is MGHRA and CDR2 YSYEKL. V lost 4 bases and J lost 1, with 14 bases in between. The CDR3 totals 15 residues.

This clone was found once. The chain couples TRBV10-3 to TRBJ1-5; 8 bases are shared with TRBD1. The trim removed 6 bases at V and 7 bases at J, leaving 5 bases unmatched. Germline V lookup: CDR1 ENHRY, CDR2 SYGVKD. The CDR3 has 13 residues. The CDR3 protein is CAIRGQEGQPQHF. CDR3 bases: TGTGCCATCAGGGGACAGGAGGGACAGCCCCAGCATTTT.

This sequence joins TRBV6-5 and TRBJ1-2, with 8 bases identical to TRBD1. The V gene end was trimmed by 10 bases and the J gene end by 8 bases; junction bases not matched to a gene: 9. CDR1 is MNHEY, CDR2 SVGAGI, per germline. This CDR3 spans 12 amino acids. CDR3 region: CATSQGAGGYTF. CDR3 bases: TGTGCCACATCCCAGGGGGCGGGAGGCTACACCTTC.

The V call is TRBV2, the J call TRBJ2-7, with 10 bases fitting TRBD2. The CDR3 loop spans 19 amino acids. Germline values: CDR1 SNHLY, CDR2 FYNNEI. With 4 bases clipped from V and 3 bases from J, the junction kept 18 bases outside the gene matches. CDR3 sequence: CASSALVGGLTSGYYEQYF. Written as DNA, the CDR3 is TGTGCCAGCAGTGCGTTAGTGGGGGGTTTGACTAGCGGGTACTACGAGCAGTACTTC.

The chain has TRBV29-1 and TRBJ2-3; 9 nucleotides line up with TRBD2. Looked up from germline, CDR1 is SQVTM and CDR2 is ANQGSEA. The CDR3 is 12 residues long. The trim removed 6 bases at V and 6 bases at J, leaving 4 bases unmatched. The CDR3 DNA reads TGCAGCGTGGGACTAGCAAGGGATACGCAGTATTTT. It codes for CSVGLARDTQYF.

The genes are TRBV2 and TRBJ2-7; perhaps TRBD1 as D (5 bases). CDR1 and CDR2 from the germline V gene are SNHLY and FYNNEI. Deletions cut 6 bases from V and 1 base from J, with 16 bases between. The CDR3 sequence is 15 residues long. The CDR3 DNA reads TGTGCCAGCAGCCAAGGAACAGGAAGATCCTACGAGCAGTACTTC. This codes for CASSQGTGRSYEQYF.

This chain joins TRBV9 and TRBJ2-1, with unresolved D. The length of the CDR3 is 15 residues. The germline V gene has CDR1 SGDLS and CDR2 YYNGEE. V gave up 3 bases and J gave up 0 bases, with 10 bases separating them. CDR3 sequence: CASSGSLRSYNEQFF. DNA of the CDR3: TGTGCCAGCAGCGGGTCTTTGCGCTCCTACAATGAGCAGTTCTTC.

This rearrangement joins TRBV2 to TRBJ1-6, with D possibly being TRBD1 (5 bases). V shed 4 bases and J shed 7 bases, with 23 bases lying between them. Germline loops: CDR1 SNHLY, CDR2 FYNNEI. The CDR3 is 18 amino acids. The chain's CDR3 is CASSGAERGYSGNSPLHF. CDR3 bases: TGTGCCAGCAGTGGGGCAGAACGGGGGTATAGTGGGAATTCACCCCTCCACTTT.